One sample yielded the 11 T cell receptor beta chains listed below, sequenced in a study of T cells in Graves' hyperthyroidism and ophthalmopathy. What was amplified from RNA transcripts were TCR beta CDR3 regions. Using the HTBI primer set, a first-round RT-PCR was run on the TCR CDR3. A single record per CDR3 protein comes from TCRdb applying MiXCR to the multiplex PCR reads. The data contain over 500,000 distinct CDR3 sequences, 46% of them singletons. The specimen was peripheral blood or thyroid tissue (not recorded which). Receptor source: an adult woman with Graves' disease, either hyperthyroidism or ophthalmopathy (not recorded which).

There are many counts of this clonotype. CDR3 protein: CSAQEPRRLDEQYF. The CDR3 bases are TGCAGTGCCCAGGAGCCGAGGAGGCTAGACGAGCAGTACTTC. J is TRBJ2-7 and V is TRBV20-1; a weak D match, TRBD2 (5 bases). Germline CDR1 is DFQATT and CDR2 is SNEGSKA (reference sequence). V was clipped by 6 bases and J by 5 bases, with 20 bases between them. The CDR3 length is 14 residues.

This clonotype appeared many times. CDR3 loop: CASSPTLVVTEAFF. In DNA form, the CDR3 reads TGCGCCAGCAGCCCTACCCTGGTTGTGACTGAAGCTTTCTTT. The V and J genes are TRBV5-1 and TRBJ1-1; no firm D call. Trimming left V 4 bases short and J 5 bases short, with 15 bases between. Per the germline V gene, CDR1 is SGHRS and CDR2 is YFSETQ. This CDR3 is 14 amino acids long.

Turning to this clonotype: This clone may be a read error of a much larger clone one base away. The chain uses TRBV6-1 and TRBJ1-5, with 7 bases identical to TRBD1. Per the germline V gene, CDR1 is MNHNS and CDR2 is SASEGT. CDR3 length equals 14 residues. Trimming removed 10 bases from V and 6 bases from J; junction bases left unmatched: 12. CDR3: CAITMDRTLQPQHF. The CDR3, as DNA: TGTGCCATCACTATGGACAGGACGCTTCAGCCCCAGCATTTT.

This clonotype was observed at least ten times. This chain joins TRBV5-1 and TRBJ2-5, with D possibly matching TRBD1 (6 bases). With 3 bases removed from V and 4 bases from J, the gap between germline ends came to 10 bases. Germline CDR1 SGHRS, CDR2 YFSETQ. The CDR3 covers 13 residues. The CDR3 DNA sequence: TGCGCCAGCAGCTACTTAGGGGGAGAGACCCAGTACTTC. It specifies CASSYLGGETQYF.

This chain's CDR3 is CSARTGIPYGYTF. Written as DNA, the CDR3 is TGCAGCGCCCGGACAGGGATACCCTATGGCTACACCTTC. The chain has TRBV29-1 and TRBJ1-2, with TRBD1 matching over 8 bases. Germline V gene lookup returns CDR1 SQVTM and CDR2 ANQGSEA. This CDR3 is 13 amino acids long. Losses at the gene ends were 7 bases for V and 4 bases for J; bases not matched to a gene: 8.

The chain combines TRBV5-1 with TRBJ1-1; possible D gene TRBD1, 5 bases. CDR3 length: 15 residues. The germline V and J ends were trimmed by 1 base and 6 bases, with 16 bases remaining between them. CDR1 is SGHRS, CDR2 YFSETQ, per germline. The CDR3 bases are TGCGCCAGCAGCTTGCTAGCGGGACCCGGAGCTGAAGCTTTCTTT. Translated: CASSLLAGPGAEAFF.

V usage is TRBV12-3 or TRBV12-4 and J usage is TRBJ1-1; 9 bases fit TRBD1. The CDR3 loop spans 15 amino acids. V shed 3 bases and J 5 bases; nucleotides not matched to a gene: 7. The CDR3: CASSFPGQGKTEAFF. In DNA form, the CDR3 reads TGTGCCAGCAGTTTTCCGGGACAGGGTAAAACTGAAGCTTTCTTT.

The chain joins TRBV5-1 to TRBJ2-5, with 8 bases fitting TRBD2. The CDR3 sequence is 17 residues long. Per germline, CDR1 SGHRS and CDR2 YFSETQ. Germline trimming cut 3 bases from V and 1 base from J; bases unmatched to any gene: 11. The CDR3 nucleotides read TGCGCCAGCAGCTACTTATCCTGGACTAGCCCCCAAGAGACCCAGTACTTC. Its translation: CASSYLSWTSPQETQYF. Filled out from reference TRBV5-1 and TRBJ2-5, the complete variable domain reads KAGVTQTPRYLIKTRGQQVTLSCSPISGHRSVSWYQQTPGQGLQFLFEYFSETQRNKGNFPGRFSGRQFSNSRSEMNVSTLELGDSALYLCASSYLSWTSPQETQYFGPGTRLLVL.

This clonotype was counted many times. This chain connects TRBV6-5 to TRBJ2-5; 8 nucleotides match TRBD1. Germline V CDR1 and CDR2: MNHEY, SVGAGI. The CDR3 extends over 13 amino acids. The V and J ends lost 6 bases and 5 bases, in that order; junction bases with no gene match: 5. The CDR3 coding sequence is TGTGCCAGCAGATCGGACAGGGCGGAGACCCAGTACTTC. This translates into CASRSDRAETQYF.

The chain combines TRBV19 with TRBJ1-5; tentatively, D is TRBD1 (6 bases). Trimming took 5 bases from V and 0 from J, leaving 17 bases between them. Germline CDR1 LNHDA, CDR2 SQIVND (reference sequence). CDR3 length: 17 residues. The CDR3 here is CASSGRGWGASNQPQHF. In nucleotides, the CDR3 is TGTGCCAGTAGTGGAAGGGGATGGGGGGCTAGCAATCAGCCCCAGCATTTT.

As concerns this clonotype: The DNA is left out, because the CDR3 cannot be placed on it with certainty; the CDR3 is given as TCRdb lists it. The genes are TRBV14 and TRBJ2-7. The length of the CDR3 is 23 amino acids, counting both ends. Germline-derived CDR1 and CDR2 are SGHDN and FVKESK. The CDR3 protein is CASSLTYICSAEGHLAPSYEQYF.